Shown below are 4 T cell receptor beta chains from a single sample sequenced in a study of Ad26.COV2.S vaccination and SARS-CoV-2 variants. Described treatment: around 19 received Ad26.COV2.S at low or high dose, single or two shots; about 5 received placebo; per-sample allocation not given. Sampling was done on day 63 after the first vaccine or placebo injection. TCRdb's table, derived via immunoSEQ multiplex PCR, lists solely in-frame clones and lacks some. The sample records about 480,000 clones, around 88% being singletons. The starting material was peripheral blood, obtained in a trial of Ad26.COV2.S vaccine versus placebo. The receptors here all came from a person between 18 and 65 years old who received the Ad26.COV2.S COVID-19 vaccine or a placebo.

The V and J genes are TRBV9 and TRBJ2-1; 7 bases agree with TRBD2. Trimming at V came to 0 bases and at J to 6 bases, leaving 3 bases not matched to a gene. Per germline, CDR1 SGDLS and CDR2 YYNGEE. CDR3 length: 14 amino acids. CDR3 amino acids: CASSVVTSSNEQFF. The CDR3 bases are TGTGCCAGCAGCGTAGTGACTAGCAGCAATGAGCAGTTCTTC.

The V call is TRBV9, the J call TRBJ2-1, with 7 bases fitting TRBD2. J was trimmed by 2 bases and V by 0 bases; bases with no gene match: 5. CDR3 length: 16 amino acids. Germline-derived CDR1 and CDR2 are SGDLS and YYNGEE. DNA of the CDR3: TGTGCCAGCAGCGTAGCATGGGGGGGACCCTACAATGAGCAGTTCTTC. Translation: CASSVAWGGPYNEQFF.

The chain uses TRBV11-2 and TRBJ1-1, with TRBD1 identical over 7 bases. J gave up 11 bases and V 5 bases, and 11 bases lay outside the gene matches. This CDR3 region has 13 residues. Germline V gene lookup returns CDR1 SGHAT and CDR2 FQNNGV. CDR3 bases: TGTGCCAGCAGCCGAACAGGGGCCTTAGGGGCTTTCTTT. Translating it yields CASSRTGALGAFF. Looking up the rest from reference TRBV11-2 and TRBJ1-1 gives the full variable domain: EAGVAQSPRYKIIEKRQSVAFWCNPISGHATLYWYQQILGQGPKLLIQFQNNGVVDDSQLPKDRFSAERLKGVDSTLKIQPAKLEDSAVYLCASSRTGALGAFFGQGTRLTVV.

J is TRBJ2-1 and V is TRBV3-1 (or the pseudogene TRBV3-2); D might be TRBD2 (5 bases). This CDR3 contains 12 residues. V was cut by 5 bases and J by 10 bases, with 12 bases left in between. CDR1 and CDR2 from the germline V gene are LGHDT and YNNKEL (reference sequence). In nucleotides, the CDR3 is TGTGCCAGCAGCGGAGGCCGGGGAGAGCAGTTCTTC. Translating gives CASSGGRGEQFF.